The 23 T cell receptor beta chains given below trace back to one sample, sequenced in a study of T cell responses to AZD1222 COVID-19 vaccine (dated by TCRdb to the early 2020s). To prepare the library, the immunoSEQ multiplex PCR assay was applied. TCRdb retrieved this table from immuneACCESS and kept in-frame rearrangements only. Not all clones are present; in checked studies, unresolved V genes account for under half, and no reason is known for the remainder. Here the sample has almost 70,000 clones; roughly 83% occur a single time. 20% to 25% of the sample lies in the top ten. This specimen's time point label, interpreted: about 28 days (+/-7) after the second vaccine dose. The material was peripheral blood, obtained 28 days after the second AZD1222 dose. These receptor sequences come from an adult who received the AZD1222 COVID-19 vaccine.

This CDR3 reads CASQQIPGQSGYTF. The CDR3 region has the DNA TGTGCCAGTCAGCAGATCCCGGGGCAAAGTGGCTACACCTTC. The V call is TRBV6-5, the J call TRBJ1-2; D might be TRBD1 (5 bases). The germline V gene encodes CDR1 MNHEY and CDR2 SVGAGI. The CDR3 has 14 residues. The germline V and J ends were trimmed by 9 bases and 7 bases, with 21 bases remaining between them.

The rearrangement joins TRBV24-1 to TRBJ1-2; D may be TRBD1 (5 bases). Germline V lookup: CDR1 KGHDR, CDR2 SFDVKD. The CDR3 extends over 18 amino acids. V was clipped by 5 bases and J by 8 bases, with 29 bases between them. The CDR3 loop reads CATSVVISSTNTGGGYTF. The CDR3 nucleotides are TGTGCCACCAGTGTCGTAATTTCAAGTACTAATACCGGGGGGGGCTACACCTTC.

This clone was detected a few times. The J gene is TRBJ1-1, the V gene TRBV6-5; D might be TRBD1 (6 bases). Germline CDR1 reads MNHEY; CDR2 reads SVGAGI. V lost 0 bases to trimming and J lost 10 bases, with 12 bases between them. CDR3 length: 13 residues. DNA for the CDR3: TGTGCCAGCAGTTACTCGAGAGGGGGGACAGCTTTCTTT. Translation: CASSYSRGGTAFF.

J is TRBJ2-6 and V is TRBV7-6; D not certain. V lost 2 bases and J lost 0, with 8 bases in between. Per germline, CDR1 SGHVS and CDR2 FNYEAQ. The CDR3 extends over 16 amino acids. The DNA of the CDR3 is TGTGCCAGCAGCTTAAAACTCGGCTCTGGGGCCAACGTCCTGACTTTC. This encodes CASSLKLGSGANVLTF.

The J gene is TRBJ1-1, the V gene TRBV20-1; D is uncertain. Germline V gives CDR1 DFQATT, CDR2 SNEGSKA (reference sequence). V was cut by 7 bases and J by 4 bases, with 10 bases left in between. The CDR3 contains 11 residues. CDR3 nucleotides: TGCAGTGGAAGGGAGGGCACTGAAGCTTTCTTT. It codes for CSGREGTEAFF.

The genes are TRBV3-1 (or the pseudogene TRBV3-2) and TRBJ2-7; 9 positions match TRBD2. The CDR3 covers 15 residues. V shed 1 base and J 0 bases; nucleotides not matched to a gene: 1. Germline V gene lookup returns CDR1 LGHDT and CDR2 YNNKEL (reference sequence). The CDR3 is CASSQGLAVSYEQYF. The CDR3 DNA sequence: TGTGCCAGCAGCCAAGGACTAGCGGTCTCCTACGAGCAGTACTTC.

The CDR3 reads CASSAGQGKYQPQHF. The DNA of the CDR3 is TGTGCCAGTAGTGCTGGACAGGGGAAGTATCAGCCCCAGCATTTT. This chain joins TRBV19 and TRBJ1-5; 9 positions match TRBD1. The junction had 7 bases not matched to a gene; V was cut back by 5 bases and J by 5 bases. CDR1 LNHDA and CDR2 SQIVND come from the germline V gene (reference sequence). The CDR3 is made up of 15 amino acids.

A single count supports this clone. The V call is TRBV27, the J call TRBJ1-2; 8 bases align to TRBD1. The CDR3 length is 13 residues. Trimming removed 1 base from V and 8 bases from J; junction bases left unmatched: 3. Germline-derived CDR1 and CDR2 are MNHEY and SMNVEV (reference sequence). The CDR3 region is CASSLWQGAGYTF. The CDR3 nucleotides read TGTGCCAGCAGTTTATGGCAGGGGGCGGGCTACACCTTC.

The gene calls are TRBV9 and TRBJ1-2, with D possibly being TRBD1 (6 bases). Trimming pared 7 bases from V and 5 bases from J, leaving 21 bases between. The germline CDR1 and CDR2 sequences are SGDLS and YYNGEE. This CDR3 has 15 residues. The CDR3 sequence: CASSSGEGGAYGYTF. The CDR3 region has the DNA TGTGCCAGCTCCTCCGGGGAGGGGGGCGCGTATGGCTACACCTTC.

The J gene is TRBJ2-1, the V gene TRBV28; 8 positions agree with TRBD1. The CDR3 extends over 15 amino acids. The V and J ends lost 1 base and 5 bases, in that order; junction bases with no gene match: 4. Germline assignment: CDR1 MDHEN and CDR2 SYDVKM. This CDR3 is CASSLSDRAHNEQFF. CDR3 nucleotides: TGTGCCAGCAGTTTATCGGACAGGGCCCACAATGAGCAGTTCTTC.

This clone came up once. V gene TRBV6-5 combines with J gene TRBJ2-7; D is undetermined. V shed 0 bases and J shed 6 bases, with 15 bases lying between them. In germline, CDR1 is MNHEY, CDR2 SVGAGI. This CDR3 is built from 15 residues. The CDR3 DNA reads TGTGCCAGCAGTTACTCATCTACCTCTCGGTCCGAGCAGTACTTC. This codes for CASSYSSTSRSEQYF.

This chain uses TRBV7-9 with TRBJ1-2, with D possibly matching TRBD1 (5 bases). This CDR3 is built from 17 residues. CDR1 and CDR2 (germline): SEHNR, FQNEAQ (reference sequence). The ends were cut back, 4 bases at V and 3 bases at J, with 21 bases in the middle. CDR3 bases: TGTGCCAGCAGCTCACCTACCGGGGCCGCCAGGGACTATGGCTACACCTTC. Translated, it gives CASSSPTGAARDYGYTF. Variable domain in full (rest from reference TRBV7-9 and TRBJ1-2): DTGVSQNPRHKITKRGQNVTFRCDPISEHNRLYWYRQTLGQGPEFLTYFQNEAQLEKSRLLSDRFSAERPKGSFSTLEIQRTEQGDSAMYLCASSSPTGAARDYGYTFGSGTRLTVV.

V is TRBV27 and J is TRBJ2-2; perhaps D is TRBD1 or TRBD2 (5 bases each). The CDR3 sequence is 15 residues long. Looked up from germline, CDR1 is MNHEY and CDR2 is SMNVEV (reference sequence). Trimming pared 2 bases from V and 0 bases from J, leaving 7 bases between. The CDR3 bases are TGTGCCAGCAGTTTAAGAGGGGCGAACACCGGGGAGCTGTTTTTT. Translation: CASSLRGANTGELFF.

This rearrangement joins TRBV25-1 to TRBJ2-3; 7 bases map to TRBD2. Germline assignment: CDR1 MGHDK and CDR2 SYGVNS. The CDR3 extends over 14 amino acids. Trimming at V came to 4 bases and at J to 1 base, leaving 2 bases not matched to a gene. Here the CDR3 reads CASSVAGGTDTQYF. Here the CDR3 DNA reads TGTGCCAGCAGTGTGGCGGGAGGCACAGATACGCAGTATTTT. Based on the CDR3 plus reference TRBV25-1 and TRBJ2-3, the full variable domain is EADIYQTPRYLVIGTGKKITLECSQTMGHDKMYWYQQDPGMELHLIHYSYGVNSTEKGDLSSESTVSRIRTEHFPLTLESARPSHTSQYLCASSVAGGTDTQYFGPGTRLTVL.

The count of this clone is one. J is TRBJ2-7 and V is TRBV19, with 11 bases fitting TRBD2. The germline V gene has CDR1 LNHDA and CDR2 SQIVND (reference sequence). J lost 4 bases, V lost 5 bases, and 7 bases had no gene match. The CDR3 runs 15 residues. The CDR3 spells CASSPKGLAVYEQYF. The CDR3 DNA reads TGTGCCAGTAGTCCAAAGGGACTAGCGGTATACGAGCAGTACTTC.

The J gene is TRBJ2-1, the V gene TRBV7-9, with D unclear. The germline CDR1 and CDR2 sequences are SEHNR and FQNEAQ (reference sequence). The V gene lost 5 bases and the J gene lost 4 bases, with 12 bases spanning the gap. This CDR3 comprises 14 residues. CDR3 nucleotides: TGTGCCAGCAGCCGCCCCTCTAGATACAATGAGCAGTTCTTC. It encodes CASSRPSRYNEQFF. The full variable domain, with the rest looked up from reference TRBV7-9 and TRBJ2-1, is DTGVSQNPRHKITKRGQNVTFRCDPISEHNRLYWYRQTLGQGPEFLTYFQNEAQLEKSRLLSDRFSAERPKGSFSTLEIQRTEQGDSAMYLCASSRPSRYNEQFFGPGTRLTVL.

V and J are TRBV7-9 and TRBJ1-1; unclear D gene. Trimming shortened V by 5 bases and J by 3 bases, and 13 bases separated the two germline ends. The CDR3 runs 14 residues. The germline gives CDR1 SEHNR, CDR2 FQNEAQ (reference sequence). CDR3 nucleotides: TGTGCCAGCAGCCCGGTCTTGTCCCACACTGAAGCTTTCTTT. It translates to CASSPVLSHTEAFF.

The rearrangement joins TRBV5-1 to TRBJ1-1; D gene ambiguous. The CDR3 length is 14 residues. V shed 0 bases and J shed 8 bases, with 14 bases lying between them. Germline-derived CDR1 and CDR2 are SGHRS and YFSETQ. For the CDR3, the DNA is TGCGCCAGCAGCTTGGGGACGGCCAGCTTGGAAGCTTTCTTT. Its protein product is CASSLGTASLEAFF.

The V call is TRBV12-3 or TRBV12-4, the J call TRBJ1-2, with D possibly TRBD1 on 5 matching bases. The germline V and J ends were trimmed by 11 bases and 6 bases, with 13 bases remaining between them. This CDR3 contains 11 residues. The CDR3 region has the DNA TGTGCCGGGTCGCAGGGCCATGGCTACACCTTC. Residues: CAGSQGHGYTF.

This clone was detected only a few times. The chain uses TRBV28 and TRBJ2-3; TRBD1 is a possible D gene (6 bases). CDR1 MDHEN and CDR2 SYDVKM come from the germline V gene. The V end lost 3 bases, the J end lost 0 bases, and 7 bases lay between the germline ends. The CDR3 sequence is 14 residues long. The CDR3 DNA reads TGTGCCAGCAGTTTTACAGGGAGCACAGATACGCAGTATTTT. Translated: CASSFTGSTDTQYF.

This sequence joins TRBV12-3 or TRBV12-4 and TRBJ1-2; D is possibly TRBD1 (6 bases). The CDR3 runs to 13 residues. With 3 bases removed from V and 12 bases from J, the gap between germline ends came to 17 bases. The CDR3 loop reads CASSLARGATNTF. As DNA, the CDR3 is TGTGCCAGCAGTTTGGCCAGGGGCGCAACTAACACCTTC.

This sequence joins TRBV5-1 and TRBJ1-5; D may be TRBD1 (5 bases). This CDR3 spans 14 amino acids. The V end was cut by 2 bases, the J end by 5 bases, with 11 bases between. Germline CDR1 and CDR2: SGHRS and YFSETQ. The CDR3 sequence: CASSFGGIDQPQHF. The DNA for the CDR3 is TGCGCCAGCAGCTTTGGGGGTATCGATCAGCCCCAGCATTTT.

The rearrangement joins TRBV9 to TRBJ2-7; unclear D gene. This CDR3 has 15 residues. The germline V gene encodes CDR1 SGDLS and CDR2 YYNGEE. The V end lost 0 bases, the J end lost 7 bases, and 17 bases lay between the germline ends. CDR3 in DNA: TGTGCCAGCAGCGTAGACCCGGTGGGAAGTGAAGAGCAGTACTTC. The encoded protein is CASSVDPVGSEEQYF.